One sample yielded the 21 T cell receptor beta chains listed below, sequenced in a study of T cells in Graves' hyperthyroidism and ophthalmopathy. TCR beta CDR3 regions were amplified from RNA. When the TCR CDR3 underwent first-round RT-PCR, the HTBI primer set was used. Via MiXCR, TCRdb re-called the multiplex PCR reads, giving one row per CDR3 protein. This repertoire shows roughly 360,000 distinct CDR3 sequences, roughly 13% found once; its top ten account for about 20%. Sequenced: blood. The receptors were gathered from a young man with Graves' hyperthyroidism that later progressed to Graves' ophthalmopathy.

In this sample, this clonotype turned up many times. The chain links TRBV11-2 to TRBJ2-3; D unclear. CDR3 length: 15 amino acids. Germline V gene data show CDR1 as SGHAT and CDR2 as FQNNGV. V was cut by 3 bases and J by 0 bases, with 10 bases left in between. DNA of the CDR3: TGTGCCAGCAGCTTGGACCGCAGGAGCACAGATACGCAGTATTTT. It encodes CASSLDRRSTDTQYF.

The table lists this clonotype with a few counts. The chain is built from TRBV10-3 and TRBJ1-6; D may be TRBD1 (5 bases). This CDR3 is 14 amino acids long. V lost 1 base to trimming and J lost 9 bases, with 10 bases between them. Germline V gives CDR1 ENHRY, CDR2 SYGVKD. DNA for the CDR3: TGTGCCATCAGTGAGTTGGGGGTTCGTTCACCCCTCCACTTT. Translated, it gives CAISELGVRSPLHF.

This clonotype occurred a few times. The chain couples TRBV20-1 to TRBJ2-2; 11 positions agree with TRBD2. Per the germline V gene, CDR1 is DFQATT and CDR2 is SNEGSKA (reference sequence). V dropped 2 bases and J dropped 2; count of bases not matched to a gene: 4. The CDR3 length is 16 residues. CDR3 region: CSARNSGGANTGELFF. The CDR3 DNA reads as TGCAGTGCTAGAAATAGCGGGGGGGCCAACACCGGGGAGCTGTTTTTT.

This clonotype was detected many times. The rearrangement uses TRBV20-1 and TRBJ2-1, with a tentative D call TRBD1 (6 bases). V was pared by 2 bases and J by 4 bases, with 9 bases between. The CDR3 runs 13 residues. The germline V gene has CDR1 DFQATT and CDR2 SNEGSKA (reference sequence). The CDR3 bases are TGCAGTGCTAGAACGGACAGATACAATGAGCAGTTCTTC. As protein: CSARTDRYNEQFF.

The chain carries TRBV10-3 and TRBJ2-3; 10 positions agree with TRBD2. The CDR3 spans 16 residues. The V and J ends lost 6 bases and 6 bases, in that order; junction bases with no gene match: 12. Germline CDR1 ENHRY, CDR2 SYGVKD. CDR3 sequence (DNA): TGTGCCATCAGCGGCGGAACTAGCGGGGTGGGGGATACGCAGTATTTT. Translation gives CAISGGTSGVGDTQYF.

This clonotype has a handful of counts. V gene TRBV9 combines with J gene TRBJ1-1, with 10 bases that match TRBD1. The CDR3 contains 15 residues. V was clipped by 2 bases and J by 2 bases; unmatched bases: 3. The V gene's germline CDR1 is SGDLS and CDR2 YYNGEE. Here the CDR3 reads CASSVGTGVNTEAFF. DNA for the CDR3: TGTGCCAGCAGCGTTGGGACAGGGGTTAACACTGAAGCTTTCTTT.

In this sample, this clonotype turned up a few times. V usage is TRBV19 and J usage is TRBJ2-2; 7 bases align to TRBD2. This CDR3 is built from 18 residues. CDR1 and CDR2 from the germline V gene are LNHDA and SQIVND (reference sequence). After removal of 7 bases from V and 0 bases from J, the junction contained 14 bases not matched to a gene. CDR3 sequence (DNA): TGTGCCAGTATTCAGGGAACTAGCGTACATGCGAACACCGGGGAGCTGTTTTTT. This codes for CASIQGTSVHANTGELFF.

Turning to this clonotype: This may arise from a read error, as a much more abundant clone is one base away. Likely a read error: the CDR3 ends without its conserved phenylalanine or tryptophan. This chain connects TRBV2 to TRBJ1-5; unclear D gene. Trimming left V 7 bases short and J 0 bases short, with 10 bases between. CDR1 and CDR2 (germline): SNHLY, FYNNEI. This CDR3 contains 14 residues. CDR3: CASKSPNSNQPQHL. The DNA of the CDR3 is TGTGCCAGCAAAAGTCCCAATAGCAATCAGCCCCAGCATCTT.

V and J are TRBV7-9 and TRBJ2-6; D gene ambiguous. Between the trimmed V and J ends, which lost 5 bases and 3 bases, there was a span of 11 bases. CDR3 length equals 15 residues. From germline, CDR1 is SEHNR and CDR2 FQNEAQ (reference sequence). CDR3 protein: CASSRTTDGANVLTF. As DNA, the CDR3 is TGTGCCAGCAGCCGCACCACAGATGGGGCCAACGTCCTGACTTTC.

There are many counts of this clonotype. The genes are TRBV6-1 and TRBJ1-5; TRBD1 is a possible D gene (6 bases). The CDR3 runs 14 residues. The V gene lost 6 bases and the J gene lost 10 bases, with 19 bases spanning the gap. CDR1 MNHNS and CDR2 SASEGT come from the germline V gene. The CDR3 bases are TGTGCCAGCAGGCCTGGGACACCGTGGGAACCCCAGCATTTT. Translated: CASRPGTPWEPQHF.

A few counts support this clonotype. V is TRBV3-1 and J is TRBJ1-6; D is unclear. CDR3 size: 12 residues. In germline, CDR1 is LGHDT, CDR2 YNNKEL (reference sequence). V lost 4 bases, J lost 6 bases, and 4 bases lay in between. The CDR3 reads CASSRINSPLHF. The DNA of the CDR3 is TGTGCCAGCAGCCGGATTAATTCACCCCTCCACTTT.

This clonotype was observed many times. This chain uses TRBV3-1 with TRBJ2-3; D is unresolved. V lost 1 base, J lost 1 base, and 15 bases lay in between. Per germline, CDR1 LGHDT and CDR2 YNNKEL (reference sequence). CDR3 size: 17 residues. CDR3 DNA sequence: TGTGCCAGCAGCCAAGGGGGTGTATTTATGGGCACAGATACGCAGTATTTT. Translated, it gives CASSQGGVFMGTDTQYF.

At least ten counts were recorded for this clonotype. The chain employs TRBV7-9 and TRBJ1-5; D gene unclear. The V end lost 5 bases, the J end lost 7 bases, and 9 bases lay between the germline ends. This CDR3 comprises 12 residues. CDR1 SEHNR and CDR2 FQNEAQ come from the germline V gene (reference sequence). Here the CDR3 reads CASSPLGQPQHF. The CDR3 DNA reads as TGTGCCAGCAGCCCGTTAGGCCAGCCCCAGCATTTT. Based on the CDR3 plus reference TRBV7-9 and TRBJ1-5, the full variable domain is DTGVSQNPRHKITKRGQNVTFRCDPISEHNRLYWYRQTLGQGPEFLTYFQNEAQLEKSRLLSDRFSAERPKGSFSTLEIQRTEQGDSAMYLCASSPLGQPQHFGDGTRLSIL.

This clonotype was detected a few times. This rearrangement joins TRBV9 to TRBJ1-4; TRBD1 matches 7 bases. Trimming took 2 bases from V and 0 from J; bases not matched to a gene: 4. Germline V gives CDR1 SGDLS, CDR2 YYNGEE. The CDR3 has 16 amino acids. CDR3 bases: TGTGCCAGCAGCGTCGAGACAGGGTCAACTAATGAAAAACTGTTTTTT. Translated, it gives CASSVETGSTNEKLFF.

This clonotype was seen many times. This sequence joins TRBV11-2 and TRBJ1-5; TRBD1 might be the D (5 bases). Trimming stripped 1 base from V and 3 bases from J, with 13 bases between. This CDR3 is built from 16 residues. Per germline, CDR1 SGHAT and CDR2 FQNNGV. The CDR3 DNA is TGTGCCAGCAGCTTAGGTCCGGGGGGTAACAATCAGCCCCAGCATTTT. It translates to CASSLGPGGNNQPQHF.

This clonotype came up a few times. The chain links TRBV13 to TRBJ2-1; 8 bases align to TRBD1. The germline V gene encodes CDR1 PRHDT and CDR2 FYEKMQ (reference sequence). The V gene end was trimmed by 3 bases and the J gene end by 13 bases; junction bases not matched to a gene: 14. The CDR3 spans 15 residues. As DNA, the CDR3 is TGTGCCAGCAGCTTCTCAGGGGGCGCAGAAGTTGAACAGTTCTTC. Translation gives CASSFSGGAEVEQFF.

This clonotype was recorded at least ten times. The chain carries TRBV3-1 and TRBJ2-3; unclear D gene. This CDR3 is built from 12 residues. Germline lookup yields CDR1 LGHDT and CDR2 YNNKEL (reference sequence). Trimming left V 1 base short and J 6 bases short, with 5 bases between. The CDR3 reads CASSQGLDTQYF. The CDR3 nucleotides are TGTGCCAGCAGCCAAGGTCTGGATACGCAGTATTTT.

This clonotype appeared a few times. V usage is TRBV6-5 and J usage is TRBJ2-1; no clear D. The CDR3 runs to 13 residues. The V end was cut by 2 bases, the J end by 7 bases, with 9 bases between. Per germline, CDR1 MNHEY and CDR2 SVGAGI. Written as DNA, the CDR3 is TGTGCCAGCAGTTACCCCTTGCGGAATGAGCAGTTCTTC. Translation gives CASSYPLRNEQFF.

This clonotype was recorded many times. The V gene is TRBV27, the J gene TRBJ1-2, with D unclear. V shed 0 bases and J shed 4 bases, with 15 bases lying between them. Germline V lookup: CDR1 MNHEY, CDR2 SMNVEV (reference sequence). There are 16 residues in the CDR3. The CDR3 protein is CASSLSGRPMGYGYTF. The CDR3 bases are TGTGCCAGCAGTTTATCAGGCAGACCCATGGGCTATGGCTACACCTTC.

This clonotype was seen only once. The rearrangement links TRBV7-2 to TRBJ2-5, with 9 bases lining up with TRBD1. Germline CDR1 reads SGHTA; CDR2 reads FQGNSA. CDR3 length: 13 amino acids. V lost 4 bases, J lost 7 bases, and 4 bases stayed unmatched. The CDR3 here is CASSSTGGGTQYF. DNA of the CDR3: TGTGCCAGCAGCTCGACAGGGGGAGGGACCCAGTACTTC.

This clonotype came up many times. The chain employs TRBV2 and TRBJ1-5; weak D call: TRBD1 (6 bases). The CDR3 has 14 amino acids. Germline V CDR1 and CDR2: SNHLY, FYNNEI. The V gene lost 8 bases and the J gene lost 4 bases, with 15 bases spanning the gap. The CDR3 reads CASGETGLNQPQHF. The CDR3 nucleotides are TGTGCCAGCGGGGAGACAGGTCTAAATCAGCCCCAGCATTTT.